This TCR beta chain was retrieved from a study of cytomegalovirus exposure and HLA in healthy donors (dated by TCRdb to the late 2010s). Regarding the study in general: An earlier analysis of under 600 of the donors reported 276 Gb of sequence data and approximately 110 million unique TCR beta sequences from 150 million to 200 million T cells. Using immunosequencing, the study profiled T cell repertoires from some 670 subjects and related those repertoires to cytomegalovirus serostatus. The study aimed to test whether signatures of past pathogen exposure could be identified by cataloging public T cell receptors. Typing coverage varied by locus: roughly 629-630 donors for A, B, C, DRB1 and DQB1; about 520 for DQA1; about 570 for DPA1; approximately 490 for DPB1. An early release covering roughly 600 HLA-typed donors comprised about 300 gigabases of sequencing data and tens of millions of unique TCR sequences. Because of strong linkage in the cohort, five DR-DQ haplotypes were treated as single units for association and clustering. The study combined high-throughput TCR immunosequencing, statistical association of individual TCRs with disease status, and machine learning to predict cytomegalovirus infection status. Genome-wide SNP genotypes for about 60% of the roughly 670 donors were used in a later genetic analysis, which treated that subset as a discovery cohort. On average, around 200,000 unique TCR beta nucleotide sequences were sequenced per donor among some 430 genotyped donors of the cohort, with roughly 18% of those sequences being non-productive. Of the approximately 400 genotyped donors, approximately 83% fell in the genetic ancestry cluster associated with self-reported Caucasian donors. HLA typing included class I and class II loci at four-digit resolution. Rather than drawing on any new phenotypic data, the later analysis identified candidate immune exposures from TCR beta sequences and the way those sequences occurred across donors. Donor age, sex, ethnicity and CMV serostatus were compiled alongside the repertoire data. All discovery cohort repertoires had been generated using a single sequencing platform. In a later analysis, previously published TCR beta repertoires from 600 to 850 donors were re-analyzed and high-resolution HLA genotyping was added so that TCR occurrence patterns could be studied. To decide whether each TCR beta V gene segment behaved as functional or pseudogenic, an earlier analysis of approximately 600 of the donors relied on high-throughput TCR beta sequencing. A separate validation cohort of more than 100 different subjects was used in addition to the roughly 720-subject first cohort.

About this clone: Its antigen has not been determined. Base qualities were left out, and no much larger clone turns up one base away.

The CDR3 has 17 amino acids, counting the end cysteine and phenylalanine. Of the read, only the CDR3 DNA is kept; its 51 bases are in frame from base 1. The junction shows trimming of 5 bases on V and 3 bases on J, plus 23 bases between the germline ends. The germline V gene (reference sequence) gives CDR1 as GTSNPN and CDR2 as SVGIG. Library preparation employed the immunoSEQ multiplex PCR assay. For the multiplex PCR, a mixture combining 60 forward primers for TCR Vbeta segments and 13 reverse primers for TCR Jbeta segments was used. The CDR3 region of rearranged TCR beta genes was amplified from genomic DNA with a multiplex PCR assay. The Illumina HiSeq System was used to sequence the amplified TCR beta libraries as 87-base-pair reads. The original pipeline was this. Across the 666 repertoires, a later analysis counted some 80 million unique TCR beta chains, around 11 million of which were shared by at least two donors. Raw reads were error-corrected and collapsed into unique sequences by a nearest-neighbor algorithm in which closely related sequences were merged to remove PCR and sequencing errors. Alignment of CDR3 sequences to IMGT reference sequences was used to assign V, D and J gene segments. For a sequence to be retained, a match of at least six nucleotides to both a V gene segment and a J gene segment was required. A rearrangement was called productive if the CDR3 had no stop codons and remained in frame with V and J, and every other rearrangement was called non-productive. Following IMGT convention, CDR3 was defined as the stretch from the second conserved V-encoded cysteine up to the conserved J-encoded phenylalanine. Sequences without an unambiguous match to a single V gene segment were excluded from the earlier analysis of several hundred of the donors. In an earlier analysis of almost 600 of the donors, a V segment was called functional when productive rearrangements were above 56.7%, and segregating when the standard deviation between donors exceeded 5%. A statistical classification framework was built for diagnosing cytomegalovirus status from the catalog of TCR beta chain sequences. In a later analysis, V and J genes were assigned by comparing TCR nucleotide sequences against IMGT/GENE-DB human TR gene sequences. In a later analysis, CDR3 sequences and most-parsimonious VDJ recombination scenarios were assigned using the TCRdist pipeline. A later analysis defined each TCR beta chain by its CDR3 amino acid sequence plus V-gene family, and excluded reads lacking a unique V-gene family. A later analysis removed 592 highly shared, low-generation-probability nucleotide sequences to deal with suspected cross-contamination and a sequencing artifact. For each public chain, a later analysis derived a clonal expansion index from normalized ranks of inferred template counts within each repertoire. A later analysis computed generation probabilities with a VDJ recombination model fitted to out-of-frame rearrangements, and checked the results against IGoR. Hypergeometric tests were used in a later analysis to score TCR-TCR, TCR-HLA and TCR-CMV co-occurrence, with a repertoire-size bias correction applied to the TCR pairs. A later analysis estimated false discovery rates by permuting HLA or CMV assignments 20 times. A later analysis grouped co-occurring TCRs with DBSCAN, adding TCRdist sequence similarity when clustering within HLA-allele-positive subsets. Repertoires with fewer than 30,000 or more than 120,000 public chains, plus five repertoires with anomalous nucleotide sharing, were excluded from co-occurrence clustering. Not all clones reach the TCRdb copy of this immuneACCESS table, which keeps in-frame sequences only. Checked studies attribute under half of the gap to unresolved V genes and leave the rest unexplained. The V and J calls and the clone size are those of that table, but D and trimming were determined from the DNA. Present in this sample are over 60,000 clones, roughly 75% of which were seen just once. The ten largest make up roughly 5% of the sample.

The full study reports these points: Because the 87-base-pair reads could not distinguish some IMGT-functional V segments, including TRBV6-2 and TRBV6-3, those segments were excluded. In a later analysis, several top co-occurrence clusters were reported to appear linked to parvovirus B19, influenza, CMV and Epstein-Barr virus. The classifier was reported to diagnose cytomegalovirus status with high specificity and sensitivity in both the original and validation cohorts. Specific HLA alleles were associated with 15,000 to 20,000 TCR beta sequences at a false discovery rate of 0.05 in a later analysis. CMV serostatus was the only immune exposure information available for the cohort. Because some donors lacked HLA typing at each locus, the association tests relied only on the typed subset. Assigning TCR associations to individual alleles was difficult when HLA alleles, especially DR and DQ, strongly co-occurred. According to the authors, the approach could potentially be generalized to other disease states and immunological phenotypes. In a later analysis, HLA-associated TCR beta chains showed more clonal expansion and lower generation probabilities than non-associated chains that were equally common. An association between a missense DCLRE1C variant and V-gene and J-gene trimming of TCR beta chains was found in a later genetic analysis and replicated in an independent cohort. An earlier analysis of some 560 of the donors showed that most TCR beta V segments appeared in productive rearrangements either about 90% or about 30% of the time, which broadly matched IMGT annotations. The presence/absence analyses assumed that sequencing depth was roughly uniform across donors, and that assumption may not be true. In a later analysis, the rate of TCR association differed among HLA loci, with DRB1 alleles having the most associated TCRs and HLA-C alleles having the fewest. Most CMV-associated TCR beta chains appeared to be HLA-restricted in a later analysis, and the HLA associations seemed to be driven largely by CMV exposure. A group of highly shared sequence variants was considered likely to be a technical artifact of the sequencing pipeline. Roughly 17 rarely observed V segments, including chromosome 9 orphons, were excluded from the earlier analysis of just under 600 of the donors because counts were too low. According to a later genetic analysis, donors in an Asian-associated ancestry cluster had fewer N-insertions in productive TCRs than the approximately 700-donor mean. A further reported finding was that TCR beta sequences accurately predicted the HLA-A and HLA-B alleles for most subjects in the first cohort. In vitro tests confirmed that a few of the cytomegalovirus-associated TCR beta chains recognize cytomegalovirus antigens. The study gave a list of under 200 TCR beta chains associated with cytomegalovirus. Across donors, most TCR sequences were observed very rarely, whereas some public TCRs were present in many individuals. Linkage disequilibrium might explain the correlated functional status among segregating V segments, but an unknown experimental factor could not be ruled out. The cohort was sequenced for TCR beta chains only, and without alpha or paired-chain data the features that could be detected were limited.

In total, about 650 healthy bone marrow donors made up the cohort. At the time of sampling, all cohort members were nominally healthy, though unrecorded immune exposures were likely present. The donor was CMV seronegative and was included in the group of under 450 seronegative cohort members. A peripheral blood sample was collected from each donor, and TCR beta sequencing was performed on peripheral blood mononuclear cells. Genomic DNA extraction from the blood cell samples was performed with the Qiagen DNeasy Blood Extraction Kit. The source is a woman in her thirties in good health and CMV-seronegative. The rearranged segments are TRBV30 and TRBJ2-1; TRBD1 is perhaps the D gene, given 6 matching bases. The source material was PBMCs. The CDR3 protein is CAWGTIIGQTDYNEQFF. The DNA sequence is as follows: TGTGCCTGGGGTACTATAATCGGACAGACAGACTACAATGAGCAGTTCTTC.